This TCR beta chain emerged from a study of cytomegalovirus exposure and HLA in healthy donors (dated by TCRdb to about 2017). Broadly, across the study: In an earlier analysis of 550 to 750 of the donors, less than 350 Gb of sequence data and 120 million or so unique TCR beta sequences from 150 million to 200 million T cells were reported. The study was designed to test whether signatures of past pathogen exposure could be identified by cataloging public T cell receptors. In addition to the first cohort of 650 to 750 subjects, a separate validation cohort of approximately 130 different subjects was used. The study used immunosequencing to profile the T cell repertoires of 670 or so subjects and linked those repertoires to cytomegalovirus serostatus. The later analysis used no new phenotypic data to find candidate immune exposures, relying instead on TCR beta sequences and their occurrence across donors. An earlier analysis of 500 to 650 of the donors applied high-throughput TCR beta sequencing to assess whether each TCR beta V gene segment acted as functional or pseudogenic. In a later analysis, previously published TCR beta repertoires from about 640 donors were re-analyzed and high-resolution HLA genotyping was added so that TCR occurrence patterns could be studied. About 320 gigabases of sequencing data and tens of millions of unique TCR sequences were included in an early release covering 550 to 650 HLA-typed donors. A later genetic analysis used genome-wide SNP genotypes for about 65% of the roughly 670 donors, treating that subset as a discovery cohort. High-throughput TCR immunosequencing, statistical association of individual TCRs with disease status, and machine learning were combined to predict cytomegalovirus infection status. Among the roughly 400 genotyped donors, under 90% belonged to the genetic ancestry cluster associated with self-reported Caucasian donors. The number of typed donors differed by locus: about 620-640 for A, B, C, DRB1 and DQB1; approximately 540 for DQA1; over 600 for DPA1; and some 470 for DPB1. Donor age, sex, ethnicity and CMV serostatus were compiled alongside the repertoire data. Roughly 5 DR-DQ haplotypes were handled as single units for association and clustering, since linkage in the cohort was strong. Among 350 to 400 genotyped donors of the cohort, an average of roughly 240,000 unique TCR beta nucleotide sequences were sequenced per donor, around a sixth of them non-productive. Every discovery cohort repertoire had been produced on one sequencing platform. HLA typing included class I and class II loci at four-digit resolution.

The cohort comprised fewer than 750 healthy bone marrow donors. At the time of sampling, all cohort members were nominally healthy, though unrecorded immune exposures were likely present. The donor was CMV seropositive and belonged to the group of more than 250 seropositive cohort members. A peripheral blood sample was provided by each donor, and peripheral blood mononuclear cells were used for TCR beta sequencing. The Qiagen DNeasy Blood Extraction Kit was used to extract genomic DNA from the blood cell samples. What the research found in general, with its limitations: According to a later analysis, parvovirus B19, influenza, CMV and Epstein-Barr virus appeared linked to several top co-occurrence clusters. Linkage disequilibrium might explain the correlated functional status among segregating V segments, but an unknown experimental factor could not be ruled out. A later genetic analysis reported fewer N-insertions in productive TCRs among donors in an Asian-associated ancestry cluster than the roughly 700-donor mean. It was suggested by the authors that the approach could potentially be generalized to other disease states and immunological phenotypes. Roughly uniform sequencing depth across donors was assumed in presence/absence analyses, although this assumption may not hold. A further reported finding was that TCR beta sequences accurately predicted the HLA-A and HLA-B alleles for most subjects in the first cohort. A later analysis found that most CMV-associated TCR beta chains appeared HLA-restricted, with HLA associations seemingly driven largely by CMV exposure. In an earlier analysis of 450 to 750 of the donors, most TCR beta V segments appeared in productive rearrangements about 87% or about 30% of the time, broadly matching IMGT annotations. Specific HLA alleles were associated with 15,000 to 20,000 TCR beta sequences at a false discovery rate of 0.05 in a later analysis. Because counts were too low, roughly 17 rarely observed V segments, including chromosome 9 orphons, were left out of the earlier analysis of about 620 of the donors. Across donors, most TCR sequences were observed very rarely, whereas some public TCRs were present in many individuals. Immune exposure information for the cohort was limited to CMV serostatus. When HLA alleles, especially DR and DQ, strongly co-occurred, TCR associations were difficult to assign to individual alleles. Compared with equally common non-associated chains, HLA-associated TCR beta chains in a later analysis were more clonally expanded and had lower generation probabilities. Because the 87-base-pair reads could not distinguish some IMGT-functional V segments, including TRBV6-2 and TRBV6-3, those segments were excluded. In this cohort, only TCR beta chains were sequenced, and detectable features were limited by the absence of alpha or paired-chain data. The classifier was reported to diagnose cytomegalovirus status with high specificity and sensitivity in both the original and validation cohorts. The study listed 164 TCR beta chains as associated with cytomegalovirus. Because some donors lacked HLA typing at each locus, the association tests relied only on the typed subset. A group of highly shared sequence variants was considered likely to be a technical artifact of the sequencing pipeline. Three of the identified cytomegalovirus-associated TCR beta chains were confirmed in vitro to be specific for cytomegalovirus antigens. In a later analysis, the rate of TCR association differed among HLA loci, with DRB1 alleles having the most associated TCRs and HLA-C alleles having the fewest. An association between a missense DCLRE1C variant and V-gene and J-gene trimming of TCR beta chains was found in a later genetic analysis and replicated in an independent cohort.

On this clone itself: Its antigen remains unidentified. Base qualities are missing; no much larger clone stands one base away. Additional DNA sequences in this sample encode the identical CDR3.

Library prep was done by the immunoSEQ multiplex PCR assay. For the multiplex PCR, a mixture combining 60 forward primers for TCR Vbeta segments and 13 reverse primers for TCR Jbeta segments was used. A multiplex PCR assay on genomic DNA amplified the CDR3 region of rearranged TCR beta genes. On the Illumina HiSeq System, the amplified TCR beta libraries were sequenced as 87-base-pair reads. Turning to the authors' computational methods: A later analysis counted tens of millions of unique TCR beta chains across the 666 repertoires, and roughly 11 million of these chains were shared by at least two donors. A nearest-neighbor algorithm error-corrected the raw reads and collapsed the reads into unique sequences, merging closely related sequences to remove PCR and sequencing errors. CDR3 sequences were aligned to IMGT reference sequences to assign V, D and J gene segments. For a sequence to be retained, a match of at least six nucleotides was required to both a V gene segment and a J gene segment. Rearrangements were called productive when the CDR3 lacked stop codons and stayed in frame with V and J; all others were non-productive. CDR3 was defined according to IMGT convention as the region running from the second conserved V-encoded cysteine to the conserved J-encoded phenylalanine. In an earlier analysis of around 600 of the donors, sequences lacking an unambiguous match to a single V gene segment were excluded. An earlier analysis of over 450 of the donors classified V segments as functional when productive rearrangements were above 56.7% and as segregating when the standard deviation between donors was above 5%. A statistical classification framework was developed to diagnose cytomegalovirus status using the catalog of TCR beta chain sequences. In a later analysis, TCR nucleotide sequences were compared against IMGT/GENE-DB human TR gene sequences so that V and J genes could be assigned. In a later analysis, CDR3 sequences and most-parsimonious VDJ recombination scenarios were assigned using the TCRdist pipeline. In a later analysis, every TCR beta chain was defined by the combination of its CDR3 amino acid sequence and its V-gene family, and reads without a unique V-gene family were dropped. In a later analysis, a few hundred highly shared, low-generation-probability nucleotide sequences were removed to address suspected cross-contamination and a sequencing artifact. A later analysis calculated a clonal expansion index for each public chain from normalized within-repertoire ranks of inferred template counts. Generation probabilities in a later analysis came from a VDJ recombination model fitted to out-of-frame rearrangements, and those results were checked against IGoR. Hypergeometric tests were used in a later analysis to score TCR-TCR, TCR-HLA and TCR-CMV co-occurrence, with a repertoire-size bias correction applied to the TCR pairs. In a later analysis, false discovery rates were estimated by permuting HLA or CMV assignments 20 times. In a later analysis, co-occurring TCRs were grouped using DBSCAN, and TCRdist sequence similarity was added for clustering within HLA-allele-positive subsets. Repertoires with fewer than 30,000 or more than 120,000 public chains, plus five repertoires with anomalous nucleotide sharing, were excluded from co-occurrence clustering. TCRdb's version of the immuneACCESS table is confined to in-frame rearrangements and falls short of the full clone set. An unresolved V gene accounts for under half of the shortfall where checked; the remainder is of unknown origin. For V, J and clone size, that table is used; D and trimming come from the DNA. Within this sample are 70,000 to 85,000 clones, with around 60% of them counted one time only. The top ten hold roughly 4% of the sample.

Relative to germline, V is 0 bases shorter and J is 11 bases shorter, with 16 bases between their ends. There are 13 amino acids in the CDR3, from cysteine to phenylalanine inclusive. CDR3 DNA only is kept here, 39 bases in frame from base 1. As encoded in the germline V gene (reference sequence), CDR1 is GTSNPN while CDR2 is SVGIG. The sequence is built from TRBV30 and TRBJ1-1, with TRBD1 as a weak D call on 5 bases. The TCR originated in a male donor in good health and CMV-seropositive. Sequenced sample: PBMCs. The nucleotide sequence is given as TGTGCCTGGAGTGTACTTGGAGACAGAGAGGCTTTCTTT. It encodes CAWSVLGDREAFF.